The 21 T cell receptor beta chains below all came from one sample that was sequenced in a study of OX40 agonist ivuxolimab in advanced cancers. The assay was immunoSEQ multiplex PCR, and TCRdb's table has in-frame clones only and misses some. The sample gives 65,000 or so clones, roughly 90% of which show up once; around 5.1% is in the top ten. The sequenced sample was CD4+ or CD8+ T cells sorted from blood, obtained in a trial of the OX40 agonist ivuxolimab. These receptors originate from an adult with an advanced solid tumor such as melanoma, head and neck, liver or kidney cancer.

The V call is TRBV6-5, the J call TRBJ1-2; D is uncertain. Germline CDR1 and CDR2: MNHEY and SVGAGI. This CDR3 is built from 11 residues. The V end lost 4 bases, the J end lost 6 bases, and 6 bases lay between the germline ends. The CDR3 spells CASSSGNGYTF. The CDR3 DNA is TGTGCCAGCAGTTCGGGGAATGGCTACACCTTC.

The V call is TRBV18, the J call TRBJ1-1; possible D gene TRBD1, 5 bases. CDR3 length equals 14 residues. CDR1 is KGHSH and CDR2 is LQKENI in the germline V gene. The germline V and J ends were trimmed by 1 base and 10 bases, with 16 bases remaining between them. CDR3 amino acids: CASSPQGQGAAAFF. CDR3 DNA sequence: TGTGCCAGCTCACCACAGGGCCAGGGCGCGGCAGCTTTCTTT.

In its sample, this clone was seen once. Here the CDR3 DNA reads TGCAGCGCCAGACAGGACTCCTATGGCTACACCTTC. Amino acids: CSARQDSYGYTF. This rearrangement joins TRBV29-1 to TRBJ1-2; a possible D gene is TRBD1 (6 bases). Germline V lookup: CDR1 SQVTM, CDR2 ANQGSEA. Trimming took off 7 bases at V and 4 bases at J, with 13 bases between the two ends. CDR3 size: 12 residues.

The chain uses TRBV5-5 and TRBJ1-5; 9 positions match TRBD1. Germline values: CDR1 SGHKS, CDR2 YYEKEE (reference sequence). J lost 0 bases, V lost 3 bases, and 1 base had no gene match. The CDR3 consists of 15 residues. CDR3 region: CASSWTGDSNQPQHF. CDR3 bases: TGTGCCAGCAGCTGGACAGGGGATAGCAATCAGCCCCAGCATTTT.

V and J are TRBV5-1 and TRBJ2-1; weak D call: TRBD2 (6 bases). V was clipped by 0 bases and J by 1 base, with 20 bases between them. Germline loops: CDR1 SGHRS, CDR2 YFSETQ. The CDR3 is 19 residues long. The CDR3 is CASSLGRSRGSFSYNEQFF. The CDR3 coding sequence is TGCGCCAGCAGCTTGGGTCGTAGCCGGGGGTCCTTTTCCTACAATGAGCAGTTCTTC. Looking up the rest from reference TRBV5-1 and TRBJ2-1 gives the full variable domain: KAGVTQTPRYLIKTRGQQVTLSCSPISGHRSVSWYQQTPGQGLQFLFEYFSETQRNKGNFPGRFSGRQFSNSRSEMNVSTLELGDSALYLCASSLGRSRGSFSYNEQFFGPGTRLTVL.

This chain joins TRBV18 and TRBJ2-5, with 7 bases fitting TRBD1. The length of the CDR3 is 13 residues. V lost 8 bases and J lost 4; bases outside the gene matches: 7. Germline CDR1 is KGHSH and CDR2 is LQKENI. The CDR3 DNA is TGTGCCAGCGATACAGGGGACGCAGAGACCCAGTACTTC. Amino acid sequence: CASDTGDAETQYF.

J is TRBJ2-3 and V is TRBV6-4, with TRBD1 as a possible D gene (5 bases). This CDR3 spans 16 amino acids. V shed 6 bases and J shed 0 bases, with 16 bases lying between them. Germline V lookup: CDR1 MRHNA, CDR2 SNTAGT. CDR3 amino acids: CASSPFQGTSTDTQYF. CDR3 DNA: TGTGCCAGCAGCCCTTTTCAGGGAACGAGCACAGATACGCAGTATTTT.

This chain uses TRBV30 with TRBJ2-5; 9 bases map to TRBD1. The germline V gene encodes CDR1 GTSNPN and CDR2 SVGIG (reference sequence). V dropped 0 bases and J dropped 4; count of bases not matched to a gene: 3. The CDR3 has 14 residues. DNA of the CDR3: TGTGCCTGGAGTGTAGGGGGACAGGGAGAGACCCAGTACTTC. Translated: CAWSVGGQGETQYF. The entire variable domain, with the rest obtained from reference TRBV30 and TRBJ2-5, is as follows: SQTIHQWPATLVQPVGSPLSLECTVEGTSNPNLYWYRQAAGRGLQLLFYSVGIGQISSEVPQNLSASRPQDRQFILSSKKLLLSDSGFYLCAWSVGGQGETQYFGPGTRLLVL.

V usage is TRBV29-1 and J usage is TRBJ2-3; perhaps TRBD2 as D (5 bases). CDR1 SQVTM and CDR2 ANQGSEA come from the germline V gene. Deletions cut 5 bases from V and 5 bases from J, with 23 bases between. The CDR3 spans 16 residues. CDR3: CSVISRTPREVDTQYF. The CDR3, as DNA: TGCAGCGTTATTTCTAGGACTCCCCGCGAGGTAGATACGCAGTATTTT.

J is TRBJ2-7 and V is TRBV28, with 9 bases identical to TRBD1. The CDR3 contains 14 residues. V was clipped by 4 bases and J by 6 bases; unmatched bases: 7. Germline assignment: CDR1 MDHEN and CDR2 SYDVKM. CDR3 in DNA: TGTGCCAGCAGTTGGGACAGGGTACCGTCCGAGCAGTACTTC. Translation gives CASSWDRVPSEQYF.

In DNA, the CDR3 is TGCGCCAGCAGCTTGGAGGGGAACACTGAAGCTTTCTTT. Encoded protein: CASSLEGNTEAFF. The chain is built from TRBV5-1 and TRBJ1-1; D unclear. The V gene lost 0 bases and the J gene lost 1 base, with 4 bases spanning the gap. The CDR3 loop spans 13 amino acids. Germline loops: CDR1 SGHRS, CDR2 YFSETQ.

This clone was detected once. The CDR3 loop reads CASSGRDTIRSGNTIYF. The CDR3 DNA follows: TGTGCCAGCAGCGGCCGGGACACTATTCGCTCTGGAAACACCATATATTTT. The chain links TRBV9 to TRBJ1-3; weak D call: TRBD1 (6 bases). The V end lost 3 bases, the J end lost 0 bases, and 16 bases lay between the germline ends. The CDR3 runs to 17 residues. Germline loops: CDR1 SGDLS, CDR2 YYNGEE.

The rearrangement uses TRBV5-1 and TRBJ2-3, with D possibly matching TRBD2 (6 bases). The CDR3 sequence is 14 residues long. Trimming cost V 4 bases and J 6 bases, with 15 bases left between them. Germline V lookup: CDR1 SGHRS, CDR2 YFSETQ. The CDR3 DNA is TGCGCCAGCAGCCCGGGGGAAGATTGGGATACGCAGTATTTT. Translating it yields CASSPGEDWDTQYF.

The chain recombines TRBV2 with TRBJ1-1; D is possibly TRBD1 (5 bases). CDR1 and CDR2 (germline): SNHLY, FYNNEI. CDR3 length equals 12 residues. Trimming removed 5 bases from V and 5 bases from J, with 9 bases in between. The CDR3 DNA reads TGTGCCAGCAGTACAGGTTCGACTGAAGCTTTCTTT. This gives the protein CASSTGSTEAFF.

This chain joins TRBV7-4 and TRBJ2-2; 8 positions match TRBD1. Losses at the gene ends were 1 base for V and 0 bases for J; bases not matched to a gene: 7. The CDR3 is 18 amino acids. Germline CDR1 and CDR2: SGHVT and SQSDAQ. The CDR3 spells CASSLGGTGHPNTGELFF. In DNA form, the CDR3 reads TGTGCCAGCAGCTTAGGGGGGACAGGACATCCGAACACCGGGGAGCTGTTTTTT.

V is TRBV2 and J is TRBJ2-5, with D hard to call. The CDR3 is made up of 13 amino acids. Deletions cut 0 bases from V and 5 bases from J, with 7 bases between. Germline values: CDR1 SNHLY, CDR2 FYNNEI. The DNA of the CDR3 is TGTGCCAGCAGTGAAGCCCCTGGGGAGACCCAGTACTTC. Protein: CASSEAPGETQYF.

CDR3 region: CASSFQTGTGNTIYF. The CDR3 DNA reads as TGTGCCAGCAGCTTTCAAACAGGGACAGGAAACACCATATATTTT. The rearrangement uses TRBV7-9 and TRBJ1-3; tentative D call: TRBD1 (6 bases). V lost 3 bases and J 4 bases, leaving 13 bases between the germline ends. CDR3 length equals 15 residues. Germline V gene sequence: CDR1 SEHNR, CDR2 FQNEAQ (reference sequence).

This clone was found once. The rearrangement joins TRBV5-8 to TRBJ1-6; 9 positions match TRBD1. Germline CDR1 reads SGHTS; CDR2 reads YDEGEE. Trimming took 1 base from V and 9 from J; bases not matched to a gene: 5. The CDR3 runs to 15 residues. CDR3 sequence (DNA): TGTGCCAGCAGCTTGCTTCCGACAGGGGGTTCACCCCTCCACTTT. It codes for CASSLLPTGGSPLHF.

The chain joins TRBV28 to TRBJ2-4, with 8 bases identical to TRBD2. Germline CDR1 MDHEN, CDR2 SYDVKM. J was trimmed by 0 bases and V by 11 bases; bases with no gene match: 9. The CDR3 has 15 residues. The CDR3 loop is CAAEGGRSAKNIQYF. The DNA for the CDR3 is TGTGCCGCGGAGGGCGGGAGGTCAGCCAAAAACATTCAGTACTTC.

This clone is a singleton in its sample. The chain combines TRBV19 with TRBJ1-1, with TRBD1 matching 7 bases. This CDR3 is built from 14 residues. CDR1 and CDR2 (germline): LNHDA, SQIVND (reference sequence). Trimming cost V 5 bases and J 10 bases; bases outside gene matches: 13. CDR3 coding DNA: TGTGCCAGTAGTGTAACAGGGGTATCTCCTGGAGCTTTCTTT. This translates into CASSVTGVSPGAFF.

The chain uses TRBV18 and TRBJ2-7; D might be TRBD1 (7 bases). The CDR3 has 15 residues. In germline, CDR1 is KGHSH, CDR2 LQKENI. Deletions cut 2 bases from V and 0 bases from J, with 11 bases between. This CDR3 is CASSPAGGSSYEQYF. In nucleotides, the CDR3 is TGTGCCAGCTCACCAGCAGGGGGGAGCTCCTACGAGCAGTACTTC.